The TCR beta chain described here comes from a study of neurological immune-mediated disorders. A single run covered 15-18 subjects with over 190 million TCR-beta sequences. Each CDR3 protein is one row after TCRdb ran MiXCR on the 5' RACE reads. The sample contains some 80,000 distinct CDR3 sequences, around 6% of which appear only once. This clonotype was counted ten times or more. The junction had 6 bases not matched to a gene; V was cut back by 8 bases and J by 2 bases. This CDR3 has 14 residues. Time point of the sample: longitudinal time-point 2. Sequencing input: PBMCs. The receptor was derived from a woman aged 55-75 years with multiple sclerosis. The chain employs TRBV12-3 or TRBV12-4 and TRBJ1-3, with 7 bases matching TRBD1. CDR3 region: CASRTGAAGNTIYF. The CDR3, as DNA: TGTGCCAGCCGAACAGGGGCGGCTGGAAACACCATATATTTT.